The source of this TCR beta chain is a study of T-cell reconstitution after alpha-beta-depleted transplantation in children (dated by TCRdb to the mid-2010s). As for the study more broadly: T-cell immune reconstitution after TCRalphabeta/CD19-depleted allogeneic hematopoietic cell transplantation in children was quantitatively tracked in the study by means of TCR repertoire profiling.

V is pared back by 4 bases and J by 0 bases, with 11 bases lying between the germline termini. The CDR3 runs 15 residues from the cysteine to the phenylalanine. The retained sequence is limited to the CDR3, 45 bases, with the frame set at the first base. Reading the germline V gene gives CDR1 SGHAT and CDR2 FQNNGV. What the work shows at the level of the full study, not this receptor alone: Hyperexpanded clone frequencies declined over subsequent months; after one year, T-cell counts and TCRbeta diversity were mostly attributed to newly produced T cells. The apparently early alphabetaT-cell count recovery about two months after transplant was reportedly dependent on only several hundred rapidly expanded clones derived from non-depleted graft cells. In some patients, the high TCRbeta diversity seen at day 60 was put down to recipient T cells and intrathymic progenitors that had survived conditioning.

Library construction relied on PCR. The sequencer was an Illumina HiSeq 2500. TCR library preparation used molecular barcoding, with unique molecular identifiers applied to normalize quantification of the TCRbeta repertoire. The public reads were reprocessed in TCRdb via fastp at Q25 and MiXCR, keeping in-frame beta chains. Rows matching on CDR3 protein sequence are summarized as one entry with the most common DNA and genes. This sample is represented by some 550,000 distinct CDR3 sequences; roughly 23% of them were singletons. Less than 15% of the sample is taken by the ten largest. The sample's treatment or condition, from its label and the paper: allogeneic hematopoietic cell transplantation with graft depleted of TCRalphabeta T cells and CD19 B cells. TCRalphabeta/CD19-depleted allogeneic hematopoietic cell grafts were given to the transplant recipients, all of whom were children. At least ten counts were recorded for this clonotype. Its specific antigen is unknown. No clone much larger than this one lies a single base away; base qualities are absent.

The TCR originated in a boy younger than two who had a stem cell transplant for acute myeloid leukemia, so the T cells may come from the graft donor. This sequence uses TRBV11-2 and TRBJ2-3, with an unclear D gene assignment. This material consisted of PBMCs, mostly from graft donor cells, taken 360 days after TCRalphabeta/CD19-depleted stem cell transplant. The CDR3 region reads CASSSQLPSTDTQYF. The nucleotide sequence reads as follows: TGTGCCAGCAGCTCACAACTTCCTAGCACAGATACGCAGTATTTT.